Many counts were recorded for the clone carrying this TCR beta chain. Its target is unknown. Patients counted as stable if ophthalmopathy did not develop within 18 months. RNA transcripts were the template for amplifying TCR beta CDR3 regions. A set of HTBI primers served as the primers for a first-round RT-PCR of the TCR CDR3. TCRdb recomputed calls from the multiplex PCR reads with MiXCR, one row per CDR3 protein. The repertoire has more than 650,000 distinct CDR3 sequences, around 13% of them found once; the top ten carry 10% to 13%. Germline V gene sequence: CDR1 MNHNS, CDR2 SASEGT. Deletions cut 6 bases from V and 3 bases from J, with 7 bases between. There are 12 residues in the CDR3. This sample was taken from a study of T cells in Graves' hyperthyroidism and ophthalmopathy. General observations from the study: Most thyroid clonotypes with frequency above 0.001 were detected in blood. The model foresaw ophthalmopathy a median 6.5 months prior to onset.

V is TRBV6-1 and J is TRBJ2-3; D gene unclear. Sequences were obtained from blood. The receptor was derived from a woman younger than 30 with Graves' hyperthyroidism. This CDR3 reads CASSDGTDTQYF. CDR3 DNA sequence: TGTGCCAGCAGCGACGGAACAGATACGCAGTATTTT.